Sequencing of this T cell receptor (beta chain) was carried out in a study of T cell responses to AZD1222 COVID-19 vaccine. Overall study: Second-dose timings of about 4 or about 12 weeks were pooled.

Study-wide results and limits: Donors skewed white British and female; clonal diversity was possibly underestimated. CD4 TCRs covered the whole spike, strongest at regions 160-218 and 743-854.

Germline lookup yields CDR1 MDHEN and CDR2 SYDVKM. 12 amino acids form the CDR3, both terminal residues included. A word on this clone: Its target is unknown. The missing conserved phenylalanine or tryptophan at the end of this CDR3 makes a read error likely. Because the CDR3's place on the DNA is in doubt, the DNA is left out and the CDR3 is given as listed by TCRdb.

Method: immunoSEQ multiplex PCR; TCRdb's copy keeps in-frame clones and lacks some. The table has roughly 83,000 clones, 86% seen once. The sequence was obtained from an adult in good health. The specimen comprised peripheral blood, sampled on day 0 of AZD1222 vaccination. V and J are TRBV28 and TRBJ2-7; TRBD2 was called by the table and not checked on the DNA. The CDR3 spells CASIGLAGGMAL.